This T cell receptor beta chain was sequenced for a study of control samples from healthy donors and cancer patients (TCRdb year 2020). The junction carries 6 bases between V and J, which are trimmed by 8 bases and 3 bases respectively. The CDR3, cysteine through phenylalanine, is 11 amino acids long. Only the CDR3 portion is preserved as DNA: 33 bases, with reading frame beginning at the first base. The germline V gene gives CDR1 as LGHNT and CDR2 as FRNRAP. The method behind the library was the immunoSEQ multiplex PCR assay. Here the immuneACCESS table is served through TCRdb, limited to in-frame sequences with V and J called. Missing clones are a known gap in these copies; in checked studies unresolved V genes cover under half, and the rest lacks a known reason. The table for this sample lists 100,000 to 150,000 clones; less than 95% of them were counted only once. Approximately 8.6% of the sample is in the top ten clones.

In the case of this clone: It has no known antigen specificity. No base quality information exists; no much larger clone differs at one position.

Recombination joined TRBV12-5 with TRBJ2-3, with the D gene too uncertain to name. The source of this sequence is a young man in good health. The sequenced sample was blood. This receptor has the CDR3 CASSVTDTQYF. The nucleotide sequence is TGTGCTAGTTCTGTGACAGATACGCAGTATTTT.